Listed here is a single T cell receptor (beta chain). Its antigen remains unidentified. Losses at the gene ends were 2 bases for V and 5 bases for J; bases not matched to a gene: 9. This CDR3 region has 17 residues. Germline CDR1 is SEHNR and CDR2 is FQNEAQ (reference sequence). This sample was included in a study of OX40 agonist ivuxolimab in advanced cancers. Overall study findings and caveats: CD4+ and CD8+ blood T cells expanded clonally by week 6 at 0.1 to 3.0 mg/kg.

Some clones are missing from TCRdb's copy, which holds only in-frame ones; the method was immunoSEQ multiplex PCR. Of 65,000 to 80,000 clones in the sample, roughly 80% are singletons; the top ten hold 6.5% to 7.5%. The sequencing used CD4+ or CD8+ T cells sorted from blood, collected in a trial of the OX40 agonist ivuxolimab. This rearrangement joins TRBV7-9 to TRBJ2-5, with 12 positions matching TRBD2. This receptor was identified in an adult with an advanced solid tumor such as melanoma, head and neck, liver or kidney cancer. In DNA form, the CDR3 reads TGTGCCAGCAGCTTATCCCTAGCGGGAGGGCCAAGGGAGACCCAGTACTTC. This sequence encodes CASSLSLAGGPRETQYF. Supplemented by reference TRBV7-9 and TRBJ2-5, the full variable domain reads DTGVSQNPRHKITKRGQNVTFRCDPISEHNRLYWYRQTLGQGPEFLTYFQNEAQLEKSRLLSDRFSAERPKGSFSTLEIQRTEQGDSAMYLCASSLSLAGGPRETQYFGPGTRLLVL.